This entry is about one T cell receptor beta chain. The source of the sample is a study of T cell changes during pregnancy in multiple sclerosis. Produced via immunoSEQ multiplex PCR; TCRdb's table is partial and in-frame only. The sample shows around 69,000 clones, over 80% of them seen only once. This CDR3 contains 16 residues. The V segment lost 5 bases and the J segment 1 base; nucleotides outside the gene matches: 7. Germline loops: CDR1 MNHNS, CDR2 SASEGT. This TCR was recovered from a female donor in good health, enrolled as a control in a pregnancy study. The specimen comprised peripheral blood, sampled in the third trimester of pregnancy. The V call is TRBV6-1, the J call TRBJ2-5; TRBD1 matches at 10 bases. The CDR3 region has the DNA TGTGCCAGCAGTCAAGGACAGGGGGACACCCAAGAGACCCAGTACTTC. Amino acids: CASSQGQGDTQETQYF.